This TCR beta chain was obtained from a study of blood T cell repertoires in COVID-19. V was shortened by 2 bases and J by 3 bases, with 7 bases between the two germline ends. The CDR3 extends over 13 amino acids. In germline, CDR1 is KGHSH, CDR2 LQKENI. Method: immunoSEQ multiplex PCR; TCRdb's copy keeps in-frame clones and lacks some. The sample has about 270,000 clones; approximately 90% are singletons. The sequence was collected from a woman in her twenties or thirties with acute COVID-19. The sample consisted of PBMCs or T cells enriched from blood (not recorded which). V is TRBV18 and J is TRBJ1-1; the D is unclear. The CDR3 nucleotides read TGTGCCAGCTCACCATCACGGGACACTGAAGCTTTCTTT. Protein product: CASSPSRDTEAFF.